These 24 T cell receptor beta chains originate from one sample sequenced in a study of OX40 agonist ivuxolimab in advanced cancers. Using immunoSEQ multiplex PCR, the repertoire was profiled, and TCRdb retains in-frame clones only, with some absent. The sample has tens of thousands of clones, approximately 84% seen once. The sample was CD4+ or CD8+ T cells sorted from blood, taken in a trial of the OX40 agonist ivuxolimab. These receptors came from an adult with an advanced solid tumor such as melanoma, head and neck, liver or kidney cancer.

The chain recombines TRBV14 with TRBJ2-3; unclear D gene. The CDR3 length is 13 residues. Germline V gives CDR1 SGHDN, CDR2 FVKESK. Trimming shortened V by 2 bases and J by 2 bases, and 5 bases separated the two germline ends. The CDR3 loop reads CASSQYSTDTQYF. CDR3 bases: TGTGCCAGCAGCCAATATTCCACAGATACGCAGTATTTT.

V and J are TRBV6-5 and TRBJ1-4; 8 nucleotides align to TRBD1. The CDR3 is 14 amino acids. Germline values: CDR1 MNHEY, CDR2 SVGAGI. V dropped 4 bases and J dropped 8; count of bases not matched to a gene: 6. The CDR3 DNA follows: TGTGCCAGCAGTTTAACACAGGGGGTGGAAAAACTGTTTTTT. Translation gives CASSLTQGVEKLFF.

V is TRBV29-1 and J is TRBJ1-2, with TRBD1 identical over 7 bases. V lost 6 bases, J lost 3 bases, and 1 base stayed unmatched. CDR3 size: 11 residues. Germline CDR1 and CDR2: SQVTM and ANQGSEA. The DNA of the CDR3 is TGCAGCGTAACAGGGGACTATGGCTACACCTTC. Translated, it gives CSVTGDYGYTF.

This clone was picked up a small number of times. The likely explanation is a read error, given a far larger clone one base away. This chain's CDR3 is CASSPEGQPRDTQYF. The CDR3 coding sequence is TGTGCCAGCAGCCCTGAGGGACAGCCTAGGGATACGCAGTATTTT. The rearrangement joins TRBV4-2 to TRBJ2-3, with 7 bases fitting TRBD1. The CDR3 contains 15 residues. Germline assignment: CDR1 LGHNA and CDR2 YNFKEQ. The V gene end was trimmed by 4 bases and the J gene end by 6 bases; junction bases not matched to a gene: 10.

The chain employs TRBV7-9 and TRBJ2-7; D remains unclear. Germline V gene sequence: CDR1 SEHNR, CDR2 FQNEAQ (reference sequence). The V gene lost 3 bases and the J gene lost 1 base, with 10 bases spanning the gap. The CDR3 has 14 amino acids. CDR3 sequence reads: CASSLTAASYEQYF. The CDR3 region has the DNA TGTGCCAGCAGCTTGACCGCCGCTTCCTACGAGCAGTACTTC.

The chain couples TRBV7-2 to TRBJ2-1; D perhaps matches TRBD2 (6 bases). Trimming shortened V by 0 bases and J by 6 bases, and 6 bases separated the two germline ends. Germline CDR1 and CDR2: SGHTA and FQGNSA. This CDR3 contains 13 residues. In nucleotides, the CDR3 is TGTGCCAGCAGCTTAGCGGGAGGCAATGAGCAGTTCTTC. Translating it yields CASSLAGGNEQFF.

This chain joins TRBV30 and TRBJ2-3; D gene unclear. Per the germline V gene, CDR1 is GTSNPN and CDR2 is SVGIG (reference sequence). Trimming removed 0 bases at V and 1 base at J, with 14 bases between. This CDR3 is 16 amino acids long. CDR3: CAWSVRSPYRTDTQYF. CDR3 in DNA: TGTGCCTGGAGTGTACGCTCCCCTTATCGCACAGATACGCAGTATTTT.

The CDR3 region is CASSQDGASGEFF. The CDR3, as DNA: TGCGCCAGCAGCCAAGATGGAGCTAGCGGAGAATTCTTC. The V call is TRBV4-1, the J call TRBJ2-1; 7 bases agree with TRBD2. Germline V gene lookup returns CDR1 MGHRA and CDR2 YSYEKL. The V gene end was trimmed by 0 bases and the J gene end by 16 bases; junction bases not matched to a gene: 9. This CDR3 has 13 residues.

This clone was counted once. The chain joins TRBV6-1 to TRBJ2-7, with TRBD1 matching over 10 bases. Per the germline V gene, CDR1 is MNHNS and CDR2 is SASEGT. The CDR3 length is 15 residues. V gave up 1 base and J gave up 5 bases; unmatched junction bases: 5. In DNA, the CDR3 is TGTGCCAGCAGTGAAGGGACAGGGGGTCTGAACGAGCAGTACTTC. It specifies CASSEGTGGLNEQYF.

The chain employs TRBV2 and TRBJ2-7; D tentatively reads TRBD1 or TRBD2 (5 bases each). Trimming took off 8 bases at V and 0 bases at J, with 11 bases between the two ends. The CDR3 totals 13 residues. CDR1 is SNHLY and CDR2 is FYNNEI in the germline V gene. CDR3 coding DNA: TGTGCCAGCCATTCTGGGGGCTCCTACGAGCAGTACTTC. Translation gives CASHSGGSYEQYF.

The CDR3 loop is CASSIVGDRAEAFF. DNA of the CDR3: TGTGCCAGTAGTATAGTCGGAGATCGGGCTGAAGCTTTCTTT. This chain joins TRBV19 and TRBJ1-1; no reliable D call. Trimming removed 1 base at V and 6 bases at J, with 12 bases between. CDR3 length: 14 amino acids. From germline, CDR1 is LNHDA and CDR2 SQIVND (reference sequence).

The rearrangement links TRBV5-6 to TRBJ1-2; D gene ambiguous. Germline CDR1 and CDR2: SGHDT and YYEEEE. This CDR3 has 16 residues. With 3 bases removed from V and 6 bases from J, the gap between germline ends came to 21 bases. CDR3 bases: TGTGCCAGCAGCTGGGCCCGCGGACTGGGTTTGGATGGCTACACCTTC. Its translation is CASSWARGLGLDGYTF. Based on the CDR3 plus reference TRBV5-6 and TRBJ1-2, the full variable domain is DAGVTQSPTHLIKTRGQQVTLRCSPKSGHDTVSWYQQALGQGPQFIFQYYEEEERQRGNFPDRFSGHQFPNYSSELNVNALLLGDSALYLCASSWARGLGLDGYTFGSGTRLTVV.

This chain uses TRBV12-5 with TRBJ2-1; D ambiguous. The CDR3 covers 13 residues. V lost 1 base to trimming and J lost 3 bases, with 4 bases between them. Looked up from germline, CDR1 is LGHNT and CDR2 is FRNRAP. Here the CDR3 reads CASGLGNYNEQFF. For the CDR3, the DNA is TGTGCTAGTGGTTTGGGGAACTACAATGAGCAGTTCTTC.

This clone was seen once. V and J are TRBV2 and TRBJ1-2; D is perhaps TRBD1 (6 bases). V was pared by 6 bases and J by 4 bases, with 27 bases between. The CDR3 is 18 amino acids. CDR1 SNHLY and CDR2 FYNNEI come from the germline V gene. The CDR3 loop reads CASRQDSGQTRNPYGYTF. As DNA, the CDR3 is TGTGCCAGCAGGCAAGACTCCGGACAGACCCGAAACCCCTATGGCTACACCTTC.

The chain has TRBV5-1 and TRBJ2-7; D call uncertain. V was trimmed by 0 bases and J by 3 bases, leaving 7 bases between them. This CDR3 spans 13 amino acids. The V gene's germline CDR1 is SGHRS and CDR2 YFSETQ. CDR3: CASSLEAGYEQYF. The CDR3 DNA follows: TGCGCCAGCAGCTTGGAAGCCGGCTACGAGCAGTACTTC.

This clone was found once. The chain links TRBV6-5 to TRBJ2-5, with D possibly TRBD2 on 5 matching bases. The CDR3 runs to 13 residues. Germline-derived CDR1 and CDR2 are MNHEY and SVGAGI. The ends were cut back, 2 bases at V and 4 bases at J, with 8 bases in the middle. This chain's CDR3 is CASSYNEGETQYF. The CDR3, as DNA: TGTGCCAGCAGTTACAACGAGGGAGAGACCCAGTACTTC.

The V call is TRBV19, the J call TRBJ2-1; D remains unclear. Germline V gives CDR1 LNHDA, CDR2 SQIVND (reference sequence). V shed 4 bases and J shed 7 bases, with 17 bases lying between them. This CDR3 spans 15 amino acids. The CDR3 region has the DNA TGTGCCAGTAGTACTCCCTCCTTGGATTTGAATGAGCAGTTCTTC. Protein: CASSTPSLDLNEQFF.

The chain links TRBV9 to TRBJ2-1, with D perhaps matching TRBD2 (6 bases). Germline loops: CDR1 SGDLS, CDR2 YYNGEE. The ends were cut back, 7 bases at V and 8 bases at J, with 19 bases in the middle. This CDR3 region has 14 residues. This CDR3 is CASARDWHFDEQFF. The CDR3 DNA sequence: TGTGCCAGCGCCCGGGACTGGCATTTCGATGAGCAGTTCTTC.

The chain joins TRBV4-1 to TRBJ2-7; D gene uncertain. Per the germline V gene, CDR1 is MGHRA and CDR2 is YSYEKL. V lost 1 base and J 2 bases, leaving 18 bases between the germline ends. The CDR3 contains 17 residues. CDR3 sequence (DNA): TGCGCCAGCAGCCAAGGGCGTCGGCGGAGAGGAGCCTACGAGCAGTACTTC. Translation gives CASSQGRRRRGAYEQYF.

The chain combines TRBV29-1 with TRBJ2-2; D may be TRBD1 (6 bases). V was pared by 6 bases and J by 5 bases, with 13 bases between. The CDR3 runs to 13 residues. Per the germline V gene, CDR1 is SQVTM and CDR2 is ANQGSEA. The CDR3 region is CSVGPQGTGELFF. The DNA for the CDR3 is TGCAGCGTGGGTCCGCAGGGGACCGGGGAGCTGTTTTTT.

The chain recombines TRBV7-2 with TRBJ2-7; D unresolved. This CDR3 contains 13 residues. Trimming cost V 6 bases and J 0 bases, with 9 bases left between them. Germline V gene data show CDR1 as SGHTA and CDR2 as FQGNSA. Written as DNA, the CDR3 is TGTGCCAGCAGAAATCCTCCCTCCTACGAGCAGTACTTC. It specifies CASRNPPSYEQYF.

This clone has only a few counts. The chain employs TRBV7-2 and TRBJ2-7; 7 nucleotides agree with TRBD1. The CDR3 contains 13 residues. Germline lookup yields CDR1 SGHTA and CDR2 FQGNSA. Trimming removed 2 bases from V and 6 bases from J; junction bases left unmatched: 4. The CDR3 region has the DNA TGTGCCAGCAGCTTAAACAGGGGCCTCGAGCAGTACTTC. Encoded protein: CASSLNRGLEQYF.

The chain carries TRBV30 and TRBJ2-7; D gene ambiguous. V lost 3 bases and J 4 bases, leaving 10 bases between the germline ends. Germline CDR1 and CDR2: GTSNPN and SVGIG (reference sequence). The CDR3 covers 12 residues. Here the CDR3 reads CAWSELGYEQYF. CDR3 sequence (DNA): TGTGCCTGGAGCGAACTCGGGTACGAGCAGTACTTC. Based on the CDR3 plus reference TRBV30 and TRBJ2-7, the full variable domain is SQTIHQWPATLVQPVGSPLSLECTVEGTSNPNLYWYRQAAGRGLQLLFYSVGIGQISSEVPQNLSASRPQDRQFILSSKKLLLSDSGFYLCAWSELGYEQYFGPGTRLTVT.

The CDR3 loop is CASSGGATDTQYF. CDR3 nucleotides: TGCGCCAGCTCGGGGGGGGCCACAGATACGCAGTATTTT. V and J are TRBV4-1 and TRBJ2-3, with 8 bases identical to TRBD2. The CDR3 is 13 residues long. Germline V lookup: CDR1 MGHRA, CDR2 YSYEKL. Trimming took 8 bases from V and 2 from J; bases not matched to a gene: 3.